The rows below give T cell receptor beta chains drawn from one sample of a study of shared clonotypes between healthy human individuals. Method: immunoSEQ multiplex PCR; TCRdb's copy keeps in-frame clones and lacks some. Of 100,000 or so clones listed, about 63% were seen once; the top ten hold roughly 24%. Specimen: memory CD8+ T cells sorted from blood. These receptors all stem from a woman in her thirties in good health. Both conserved end residues are part of each CDR3. D genes are given only for firm matches. Part of the rows lack a size; the others show once, few, many or a class for expanded clones.

J: TRBJ2-3
D: TRBD2
size: once
V: TRBV28
length: 20
DNA: TGTGCCAGCAGTTTCCGCCCCACAGGGAGGGGGCTAGCGGGAGAGGGTACGCAGTATTTT
CDR3: CASSFRPTGRGLAGEGTQYF

J: TRBJ2-7
D: .
size: few
V: TRBV15
length: 12
DNA: TGTGCCACCAGCACCCGGGGGCACGAGCAGTACTTC
CDR3: CATSTRGHEQYF

J: TRBJ2-7
D: TRBD2
size: .
V: TRBV19
length: 16
DNA: TGTGCCAGTAGTATCAGTTCGGGGGGTCCAACCTACGAGCAGTACTTC
CDR3: CASSISSGGPTYEQYF

J: TRBJ2-7
D: TRBD2
size: .
V: TRBV6-5
length: 14
DNA: TGTGCCAGCAGCCCCCCGGGACTACCCTACGAGCAGTACTTC
CDR3: CASSPPGLPYEQYF

J: TRBJ1-1
D: .
size: .
V: TRBV10-2
length: 14
DNA: TGCGCCAGCAGTCCCGACAGGTACAACACTGAAGCTTTCTTT
CDR3: CASSPDRYNTEAFF

J: TRBJ2-7
D: .
size: .
V: TRBV27
length: 18
DNA: TGTGCCAGCAGTCCCCATGCGCCTGGGGGTCCCCGGAGGTACGAGCAGTACTTC
CDR3: CASSPHAPGGPRRYEQYF

J: TRBJ2-7
D: TRBD1
size: few
V: TRBV25-1
length: 14
DNA: TGTGCCAGCAGTTCCCACAGGGGGCGAGGCGAGCAGTACTTC
CDR3: CASSSHRGRGEQYF

J: TRBJ1-1
D: .
size: many
V: TRBV2
length: 12
DNA: TGTGCCAGCAGCCGAGGACAGCCGAGAGCTTTCTTT
CDR3: CASSRGQPRAFF

J: TRBJ2-2
D: TRBD1
size: .
V: TRBV27
length: 16
DNA: TGTGCCAGCAGTTTGATCCCCGGACAGGGCAACGGGGAGCTGTTTTTT
CDR3: CASSLIPGQGNGELFF

J: TRBJ2-1
D: .
size: few
V: TRBV6-1
length: 16
DNA: TGTGCCAGCAGTGAATGGTCTAAAGGAACCAACAATGAGCAGTTCTTC
CDR3: CASSEWSKGTNNEQFF